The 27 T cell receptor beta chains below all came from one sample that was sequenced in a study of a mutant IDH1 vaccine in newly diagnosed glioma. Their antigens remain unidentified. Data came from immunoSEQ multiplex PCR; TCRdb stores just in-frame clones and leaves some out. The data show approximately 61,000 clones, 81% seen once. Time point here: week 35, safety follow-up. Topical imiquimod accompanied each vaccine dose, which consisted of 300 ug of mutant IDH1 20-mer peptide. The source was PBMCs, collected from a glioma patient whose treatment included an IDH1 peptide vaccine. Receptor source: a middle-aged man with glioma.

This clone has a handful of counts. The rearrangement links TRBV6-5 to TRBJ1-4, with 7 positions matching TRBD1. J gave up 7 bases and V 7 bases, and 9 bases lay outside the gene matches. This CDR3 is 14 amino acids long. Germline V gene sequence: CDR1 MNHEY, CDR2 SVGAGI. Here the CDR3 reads CASTQTGMREKLFF. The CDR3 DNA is TGTGCCAGCACCCAGACAGGGATGCGTGAAAAACTGTTTTTT.

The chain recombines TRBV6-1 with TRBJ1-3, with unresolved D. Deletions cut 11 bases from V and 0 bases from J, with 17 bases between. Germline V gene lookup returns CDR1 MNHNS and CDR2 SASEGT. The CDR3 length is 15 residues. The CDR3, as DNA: TGTGCCCTCAGTAGGGAAATCCTCTCTGGAAACACCATATATTTT. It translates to CALSREILSGNTIYF.

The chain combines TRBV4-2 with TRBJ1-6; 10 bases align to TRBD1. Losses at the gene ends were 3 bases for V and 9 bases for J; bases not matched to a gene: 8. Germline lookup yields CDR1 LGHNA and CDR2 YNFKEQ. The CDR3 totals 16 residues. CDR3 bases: TGTGCCAGCAGCCAGACAGGGGGCGCGGGGTTTTCACCCCTCCACTTT. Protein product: CASSQTGGAGFSPLHF.

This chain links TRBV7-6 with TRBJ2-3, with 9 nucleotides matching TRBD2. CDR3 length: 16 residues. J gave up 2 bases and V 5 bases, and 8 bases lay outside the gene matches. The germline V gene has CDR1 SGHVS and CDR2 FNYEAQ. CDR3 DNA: TGTGCCAGCAGCGCGCCGACTAGCGGATACACAGATACGCAGTATTTT. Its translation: CASSAPTSGYTDTQYF.

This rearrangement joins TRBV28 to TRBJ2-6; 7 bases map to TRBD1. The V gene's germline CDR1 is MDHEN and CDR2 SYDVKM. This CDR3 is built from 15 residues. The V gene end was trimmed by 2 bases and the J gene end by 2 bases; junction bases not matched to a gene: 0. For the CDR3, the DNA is TGTGCCAGCAGTTTAACAGGGGCTGGGGCCAACGTCCTGACTTTC. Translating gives CASSLTGAGANVLTF.

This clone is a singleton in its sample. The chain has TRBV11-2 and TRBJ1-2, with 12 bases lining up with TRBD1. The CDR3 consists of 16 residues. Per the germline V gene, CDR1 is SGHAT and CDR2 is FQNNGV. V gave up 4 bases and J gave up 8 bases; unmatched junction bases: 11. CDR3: CASSSPGQGASGGYTF. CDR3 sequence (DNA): TGTGCCAGCAGCTCACCGGGACAGGGGGCCAGCGGAGGCTACACCTTC.

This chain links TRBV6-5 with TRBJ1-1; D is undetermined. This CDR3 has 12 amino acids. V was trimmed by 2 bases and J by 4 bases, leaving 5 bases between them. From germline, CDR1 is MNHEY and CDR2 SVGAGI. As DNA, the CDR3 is TGTGCCAGCAGTTACCCTCCCACTGAAGCTTTCTTT. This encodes CASSYPPTEAFF.

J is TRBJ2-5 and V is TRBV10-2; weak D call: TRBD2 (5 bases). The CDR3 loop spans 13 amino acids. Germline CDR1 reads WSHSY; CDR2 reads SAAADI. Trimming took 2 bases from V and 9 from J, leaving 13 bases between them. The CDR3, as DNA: TGCGCCAGCAGTGAGGCTAGCTCTAGGGCCCAGTACTTC. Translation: CASSEASSRAQYF.

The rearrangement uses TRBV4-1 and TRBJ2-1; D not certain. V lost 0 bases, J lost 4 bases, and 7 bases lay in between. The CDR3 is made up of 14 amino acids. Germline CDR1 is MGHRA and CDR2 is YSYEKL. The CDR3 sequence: CASSQEVRYNEQFF. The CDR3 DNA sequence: TGCGCCAGCAGCCAAGAGGTACGATACAATGAGCAGTTCTTC.

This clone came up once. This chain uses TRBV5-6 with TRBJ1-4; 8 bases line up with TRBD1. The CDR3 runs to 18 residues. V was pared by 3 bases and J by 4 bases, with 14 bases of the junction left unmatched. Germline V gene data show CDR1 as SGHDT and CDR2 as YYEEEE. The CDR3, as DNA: TGTGCCAGCAGCTCAGGGGGCGCGGTCCCCTCAGGTAATGAAAAACTGTTTTTT. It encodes CASSSGGAVPSGNEKLFF.

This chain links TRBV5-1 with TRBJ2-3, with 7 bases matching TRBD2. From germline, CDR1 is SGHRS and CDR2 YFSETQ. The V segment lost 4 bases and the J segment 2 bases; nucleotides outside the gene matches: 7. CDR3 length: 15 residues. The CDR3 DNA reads TGCGCCAGCAGCGTAGCGGGCCAAACCACAGATACGCAGTATTTT. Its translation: CASSVAGQTTDTQYF. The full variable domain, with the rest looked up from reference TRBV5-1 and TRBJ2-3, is KAGVTQTPRYLIKTRGQQVTLSCSPISGHRSVSWYQQTPGQGLQFLFEYFSETQRNKGNFPGRFSGRQFSNSRSEMNVSTLELGDSALYLCASSVAGQTTDTQYFGPGTRLTVL.

Written as DNA, the CDR3 is TGTGCCAGCAGCTTAGCGACTGGACTAGCGGGAGCAGAGACCCAGTACTTC. Translation gives CASSLATGLAGAETQYF. The V gene is TRBV7-2, the J gene TRBJ2-5, with TRBD2 matching over 13 bases. V lost 0 bases and J lost 4; bases outside the gene matches: 5. The CDR3 totals 17 residues. Per germline, CDR1 SGHTA and CDR2 FQGNSA.

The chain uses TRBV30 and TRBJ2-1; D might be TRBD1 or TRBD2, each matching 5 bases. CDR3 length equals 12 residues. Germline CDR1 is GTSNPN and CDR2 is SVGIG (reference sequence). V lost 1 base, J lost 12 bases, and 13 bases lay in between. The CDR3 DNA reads TGTGCCTGGAGTGAGGTGGGGGTTGCGCAGTTCTTC. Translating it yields CAWSEVGVAQFF.

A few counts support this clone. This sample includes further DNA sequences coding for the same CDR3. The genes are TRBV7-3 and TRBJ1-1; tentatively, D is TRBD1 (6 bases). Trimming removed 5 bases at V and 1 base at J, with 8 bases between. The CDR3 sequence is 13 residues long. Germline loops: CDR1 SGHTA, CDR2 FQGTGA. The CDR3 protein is CASSPQGNTEAFF. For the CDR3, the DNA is TGTGCCAGCAGCCCACAGGGGAACACTGAAGCTTTCTTT.

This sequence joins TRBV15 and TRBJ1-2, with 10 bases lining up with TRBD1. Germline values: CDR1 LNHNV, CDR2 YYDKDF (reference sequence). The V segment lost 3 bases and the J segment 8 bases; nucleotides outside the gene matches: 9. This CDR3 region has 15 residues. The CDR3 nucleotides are TGTGCCACCAGCAGGACGCGGACAGGGGGTGGCGGCTACACCTTC. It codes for CATSRTRTGGGGYTF.

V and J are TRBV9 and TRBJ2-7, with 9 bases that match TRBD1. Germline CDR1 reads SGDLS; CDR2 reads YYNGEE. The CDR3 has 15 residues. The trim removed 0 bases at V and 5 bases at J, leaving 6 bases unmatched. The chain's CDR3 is CASSVGGQGVHEQYF. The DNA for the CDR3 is TGTGCCAGCAGCGTAGGGGGACAGGGTGTGCACGAGCAGTACTTC.

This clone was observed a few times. CDR3 region: CASSTRPDQPQHF. The CDR3 nucleotides read TGTGCCAGTAGTACCCGACCCGATCAGCCCCAGCATTTT. This sequence joins TRBV19 and TRBJ1-5; D not resolved. V lost 4 bases and J 5 bases, leaving 9 bases between the germline ends. CDR1 and CDR2 (germline): LNHDA, SQIVND (reference sequence). This CDR3 has 13 amino acids.

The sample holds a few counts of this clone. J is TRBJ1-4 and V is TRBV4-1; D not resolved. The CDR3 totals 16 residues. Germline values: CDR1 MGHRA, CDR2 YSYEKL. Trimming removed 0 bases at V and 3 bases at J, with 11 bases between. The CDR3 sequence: CASSQDPTVANEKLFF. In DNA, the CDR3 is TGCGCCAGCAGCCAAGACCCCACAGTTGCTAATGAAAAACTGTTTTTT.

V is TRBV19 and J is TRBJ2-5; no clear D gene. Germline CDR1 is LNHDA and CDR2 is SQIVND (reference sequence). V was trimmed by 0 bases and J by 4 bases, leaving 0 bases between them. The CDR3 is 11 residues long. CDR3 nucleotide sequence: TGTGCCAGTAGTATAGAAGAGACCCAGTACTTC. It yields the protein CASSIEETQYF.

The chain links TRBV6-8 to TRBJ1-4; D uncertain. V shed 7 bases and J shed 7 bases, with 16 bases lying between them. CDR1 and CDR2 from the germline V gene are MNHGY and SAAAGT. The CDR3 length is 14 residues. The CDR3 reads CASKRTFESEKLFF. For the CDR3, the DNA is TGTGCCAGCAAAAGGACTTTCGAGAGTGAAAAACTGTTTTTT.

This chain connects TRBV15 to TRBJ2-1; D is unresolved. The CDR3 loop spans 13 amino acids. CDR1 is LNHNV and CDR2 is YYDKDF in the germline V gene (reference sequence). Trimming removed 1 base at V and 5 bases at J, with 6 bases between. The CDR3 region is CATSRGLDNEQFF. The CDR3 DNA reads TGTGCCACCAGCAGAGGACTGGACAATGAGCAGTTCTTC.

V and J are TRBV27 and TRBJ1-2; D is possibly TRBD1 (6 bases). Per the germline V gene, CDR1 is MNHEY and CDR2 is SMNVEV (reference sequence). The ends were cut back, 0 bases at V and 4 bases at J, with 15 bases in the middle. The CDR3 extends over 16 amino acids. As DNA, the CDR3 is TGTGCCAGCAGTTTATCCCTACCGGGGGGCGGCTATGGCTACACCTTC. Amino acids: CASSLSLPGGGYGYTF.

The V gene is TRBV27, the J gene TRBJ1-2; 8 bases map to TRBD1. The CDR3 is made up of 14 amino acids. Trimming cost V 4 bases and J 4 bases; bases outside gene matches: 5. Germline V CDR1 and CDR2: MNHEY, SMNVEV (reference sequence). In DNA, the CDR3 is TGTGCCAGCAGTTGGACAGGGAGCGGCTATGGCTACACCTTC. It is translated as CASSWTGSGYGYTF.

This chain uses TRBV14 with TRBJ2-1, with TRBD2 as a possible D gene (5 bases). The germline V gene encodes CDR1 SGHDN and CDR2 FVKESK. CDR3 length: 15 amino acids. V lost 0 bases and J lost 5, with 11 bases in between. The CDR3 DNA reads TGTGCCAGCAGCCAAGATATGGGGAGCGACAATGAGCAGTTCTTC. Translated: CASSQDMGSDNEQFF.

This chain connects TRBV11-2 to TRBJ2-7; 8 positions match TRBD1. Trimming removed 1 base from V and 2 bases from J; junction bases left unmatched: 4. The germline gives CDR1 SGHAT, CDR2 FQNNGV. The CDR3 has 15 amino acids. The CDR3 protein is CASSLAPGGPYEQYF. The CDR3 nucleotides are TGTGCCAGCAGCTTAGCACCAGGGGGCCCCTACGAGCAGTACTTC.

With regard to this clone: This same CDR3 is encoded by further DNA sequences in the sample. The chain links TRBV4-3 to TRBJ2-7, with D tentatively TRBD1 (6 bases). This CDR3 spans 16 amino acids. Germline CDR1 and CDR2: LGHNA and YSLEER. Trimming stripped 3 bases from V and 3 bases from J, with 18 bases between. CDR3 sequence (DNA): TGCGCCAGCAGCCAGCCCCACAGGGTTACCCTCTACGAGCAGTACTTC. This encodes CASSQPHRVTLYEQYF.

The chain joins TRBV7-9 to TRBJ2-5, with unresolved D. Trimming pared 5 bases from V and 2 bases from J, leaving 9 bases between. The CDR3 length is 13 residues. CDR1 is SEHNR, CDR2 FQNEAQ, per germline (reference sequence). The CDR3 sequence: CASSPVQQETQYF. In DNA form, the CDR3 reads TGTGCCAGCAGCCCGGTACAGCAAGAGACCCAGTACTTC.